This TCR beta chain comes out of a study of T cells after yellow fever vaccination. Study information: Fractions of low cell number were prepared using SMART-Seq v4 Ultra Low Input.

The V and J ends lost 3 bases and 1 base, in that order; junction bases with no gene match: 7. There are 16 residues in the CDR3. Germline V gene sequence: CDR1 MGHRA, CDR2 YSYEKL. A process of 5'RACE template switching, which added a universal primer site and UMIs, was used to make TCR cDNA. TCRdb ran MiXCR on the 5' RACE reads and lists one entry per CDR3 protein. The sample has about 340,000 distinct CDR3 sequences; roughly 4.3% are singletons. This clonotype was sampled from a man in his late teens or twenties who received the YFV17D yellow fever vaccine. The material was PBMCs, obtained 5 days after the yellow fever booster vaccination. This chain joins TRBV4-1 and TRBJ1-1; 8 bases match TRBD1. In DNA form, the CDR3 reads TGCGCCAGCAGCCATCAGGGGGCCCTTTGGAACACTGAAGCTTTCTTT. It is translated as CASSHQGALWNTEAFF.